This entry features one T cell receptor (beta chain) sequence. This entry is derived from a study of blood T cell repertoires in COVID-19. Profiling relied on immunoSEQ multiplex PCR, and the TCRdb table lists in-frame clones only, not all of them. The sample yields some 250,000 clones, 88% seen once. The CDR3 totals 18 residues. CDR1 and CDR2 from the germline V gene are SGDLS and YYNGEE. V was trimmed by 4 bases and J by 0 bases, leaving 20 bases between them. The sequenced material came from peripheral blood. This sequence joins TRBV9 and TRBJ1-3; D is perhaps TRBD1 (5 bases). This receptor was obtained from a woman aged 25 to 45 with acute or convalescent COVID-19. The CDR3 here is CASSPTGGRAISGNTIYF. The CDR3 DNA sequence: TGTGCCAGCAGCCCGACGGGGGGGAGGGCAATCTCTGGAAACACCATATATTTT.